This T cell receptor (beta chain) is from a study of Ad26.COV2.S vaccination and SARS-CoV-2 variants (dated by TCRdb to the early 2020s). In the study overall: Donors in the vaccine arm were drawn from COV1001, a phase I-IIa trial of Ad26.COV2.S in healthy adults that was multicentre, randomized, double-blind and placebo-controlled. Ad26.COV2.S was administered intramuscularly at a dose of 5x10^10 or 1x10^11 viral particles, either as one shot or as two shots given 56 days apart. TCRbeta repertoire sequencing was used to assess the specificity and breadth of SARS-CoV-2-reactive T cell receptors after Ad26.COV2.S vaccination. The TCR-sequenced set comprised around 30 samples: roughly 19 Ad26.COV2.S vaccine recipients, 5 placebo recipients and 8 SARS-CoV-2 convalescent individuals. Trial participants were randomized into five groups of five, in which low-dose or high-dose Ad26.COV2.S was given once or twice, or placebo was given on both occasions. Investigators did not know the trial group allocation while performing experiments and assessing outcomes. The full study reports these points: Compared with placebo recipients, Ad26.COV2.S recipients showed higher spike-specific TCR breadth (P = 0.0014). Comparable non-spike TCR breadth was observed between vaccine and placebo recipients, consistent with only spike being contained in the vaccine. The study lacked the statistical power to compare responses across vaccine doses or regimens. It was noted by the authors that total T cell responses may have been underestimated by the TCR breadth and depth analyses. After vaccination, spike-specific CD8+ and CD4+ T cell responses were reported to show substantial breadth.

The sample's treatment or condition label, decoded: some 19 received Ad26.COV2.S at low or high dose, single or two shots; roughly five received placebo; per-sample allocation not given. For vaccine and placebo recipients, repertoires were sequenced using samples collected on day 63 after the first injection. Between 29 July and 7 August 2020, Cohort 1b enrolled 20 to 30 adults aged 18-55 years at one site in Boston, USA. Ad26.COV2.S consisted of a replication-incompetent adenovirus type 26 vector by which a prefusion-stabilized SARS-CoV-2 spike protein from the original Wuhan strain was expressed. Trimming at the junction amounts to 1 base on V and 7 bases on J, and the germline ends lie 11 bases apart. CDR1 and CDR2 were assigned from the germline V gene as SGHRS and YFSETQ. There are 13 amino acids in the CDR3, from cysteine to phenylalanine inclusive. Only the CDR3 DNA stays, 39 bases, in frame from base 1.

A word on this clone: Its binding antigen is unknown. No per-base quality is available; no much larger clone lies one base away.

The immunoSEQ Assay was the method used to sequence TCRbeta CDR3 regions. After extraction, genomic DNA underwent amplification by bias-controlled multiplex PCR, followed by high-throughput sequencing. Per the authors' processing: To quantify the absolute abundance of every unique TCRbeta CDR3 region, sequences were collapsed and filtered. T cell fraction was estimated by normalizing TCRbeta template counts to usable DNA, with usable DNA measured through amplification of reference genes found in all nucleated cells. Repertoire TCRs were annotated as SARS-CoV-2-specific by exact matching of V gene, CDR3 amino acid sequence and J gene to a known reactive TCR set. The reference SARS-CoV-2 TCR set was obtained from MIRA and was filtered for enrichment in COVID-19-positive ImmuneCODE repertoires, whereby public or cross-reactive TCRs were removed. Drawing on the MIRA antigens, annotated TCRs were analysed further at the level of specific ORF or position within ORF. Breadth was defined as annotated unique rearrangements over total unique productive rearrangements; depth was the summed frequency of those rearrangements. Group comparisons of TCR breadth used two-sided Wilcoxon rank-sum tests. TCRdb limited this immuneACCESS table to in-frame rearrangements with V and J called. A share of clones is missing; checked studies link under half to unresolved V genes, and the rest is unexplained. The D gene and trimming were derived from the DNA, and the V and J assignments and clone size from that table. The sample table lists 300,000 to 350,000 clones, roughly 88% of them with a count of one. Around 5.5% of the sample comes from the top ten.

The chain is assembled from TRBV5-1 and TRBJ1-2, with the D gene call left open. The sequenced sample was peripheral blood, obtained in a trial of Ad26.COV2.S vaccine versus placebo. This clonotype originated in a person between 18 and 59 years old who received the Ad26.COV2.S COVID-19 vaccine or a placebo. The DNA sequence is as follows: TGCGCCAGCAGCTTGTCCCAAACCTCTGGCTACACCTTC. Translated, this gives CASSLSQTSGYTF.